The sequence of this T cell receptor (beta chain) was determined in a study of tissue T cells after allogeneic stem cell transplantation. Findings and limits, study-wide: Within patients, tissue anatomy strongly shaped TCR repertoire composition. Few T cell clones were shared across patients, but motif clusters showed tissue-specific shared signatures. Blood and spleen captured only part of the tissue TCR repertoire.

CDR3 sequences, V/J genes, frequencies and template counts came from survey-depth TCRbeta sequencing. TCRdb's copy holds only in-frame clones and misses some; the assay was immunoSEQ multiplex PCR. The repertoire has 7,000 to 8,000 clones, 65% to 70% of them found once; the top ten carry 0.6% to 0.9%. This clone has more than one count but fewer than ten. Its specificity is not known. The genes are named according to mouse. This receptor was identified in a female BALB/c mouse in good health. MHC haplotype: H2-d. What was sequenced was blood.

The CDR3 spells CASTLQGNNQAPLF. The part of the CDR3 DNA that was read is TGTGCCAGCACCTTACAGGGAAACAACCAGGCTCCGCTT. The chain joins TRBV19 to TRBJ1-5, with D possibly being TRBD1 (6 bases). The read ends 1 residue before the CDR3 terminus; that terminus is restored from the germline J gene. Germline-derived CDR1 and CDR2 are FNHDT and SITEND (reference sequence). The V end lost 6 bases, the J end lost 1 base, and 11 bases lay between the germline ends. The CDR3 runs 14 residues.